The sequence of this T cell receptor beta chain was determined in a study of blood T cells in healthy people across ages. This CDR3 has 12 residues. The germline V and J ends were trimmed by 8 bases and 2 bases, with 9 bases remaining between them. CDR1 is SGHVS, CDR2 FQNEAQ, per germline. A sample-barcoded 5' primer and a J-beta primer mix were used in a second PCR of roughly 6 to 12 cycles. TCRdb independently ran MiXCR on the 5' RACE reads; one entry per CDR3 protein. This sample has approximately 2,000,000 distinct CDR3 sequences; 30% to 40% occur once, and the top ten carry about 21%. Sequenced input: blood. The origin of this receptor is a human donor in good health. The V gene is TRBV7-8, the J gene TRBJ1-1; D gene uncertain. CDR3 DNA: TGTGCCAGCGGCTCCATAAACACTGAAGCTTTCTTT. Translation: CASGSINTEAFF.